This T cell receptor (beta chain) was recorded in a study of T cells after yellow fever vaccination. Study conclusions and caveats: The study re-detected most primary-vaccination clones after the booster (approximately 96% CD4, roughly 91% CD8).

Remarks on this clonotype: The antigen is not known.

From the 5' RACE reads, TCRdb called clonotypes with MiXCR, one entry per CDR3 protein. The sample shows 550,000 or so distinct CDR3 sequences, 15% to 20% of them seen only once. The source was PBMCs, collected 15 days after the yellow fever booster vaccination. The clonotype comes from a young man who received the YFV17D yellow fever vaccine.

CDR3 in amino acids: CASSTGLTNTGELFF. CDR3 DNA sequence: TGTGCCAGCAGTACTGGACTCACGAACACCGGGGAGCTGTTTTTT. This rearrangement joins TRBV27 to TRBJ2-2; possible D gene TRBD2, 5 bases. V lost 5 bases to trimming and J lost 0 bases, with 10 bases between them. The germline V gene has CDR1 MNHEY and CDR2 SMNVEV (reference sequence). The CDR3 sequence is 15 residues long.